Listed below are T cell receptor beta chains from one sample, sequenced in a study of spatial heterogeneity in lung cancer. TCRdb used MiXCR to reprocess the 5' RACE reads, holding one entry per CDR3 protein. The data hold more than 4,500 distinct CDR3 sequences, with under 30% observed a single time. The starting material was PBMCs, obtained at surgery. The receptors shown here come from a male donor with early-stage non-small cell lung cancer. Each CDR3 is given with its conserved first and last residue. A D gene is named only where the DNA matches it firmly. The size field is filled for only some rows; it gives once, few, many or a size class.

j_gene | abundance | v_gene | d_gene | CDR3nt | CDR3aa
TRBJ2-1 | NA | TRBV6-2/TRBV6-3 | NA | TGTGCCAGCAGTTACTCGTGGGGATTGTATGAGCAGTTCTTC | CASSYSWGLYEQFF
TRBJ1-2 | medium-sized | TRBV20-1 | NA | TGCAGTCCGAGGATGGGGGAGGCTGGCTACACCTTC | CSPRMGEAGYTF
TRBJ2-7 | medium-sized | TRBV28 | NA | TGTGCCAGCAGTTTAAAGGCCTCCGAGCAGTACTTC | CASSLKASEQYF
TRBJ2-7 | many | TRBV29-1 | TRBD2 | TGCAGCGTTGCGACGGACGGGAGGTCCTACGAGCAGTACTTC | CSVATDGRSYEQYF
TRBJ1-2 | medium-sized | TRBV6-5 | NA | TGTGCCAGCAGGCTTCGGGGGCCTGATCCCTATTACGCTAACTATGGCTACACCTTC | CASRLRGPDPYYANYGYTF
TRBJ1-2 | NA | TRBV6-5 | NA | TGTGCCAGCAGTTACTCAGTGGTTAACTATGGCTACACCTTC | CASSYSVVNYGYTF
TRBJ1-3 | medium-sized | TRBV2 | NA | TGTGCCAGCAGTATGGCAGGCACTGGAAACACCATATATTTT | CASSMAGTGNTIYF
TRBJ2-5 | medium-sized | TRBV5-1 | TRBD1 | TGCGCCAGCAGCCTTACCTCCGGGACAGGGGAAGAGACCCAGTACTTC | CASSLTSGTGEETQYF
TRBJ2-2 | few | TRBV20-1 | NA | TGCAGTGCTCCTCCCCCCAGGGAGAAGGACACCGGGGAGCTGTTTTTT | CSAPPPREKDTGELFF
TRBJ2-1 | medium-sized | TRBV6-5 | TRBD2 | TGTGCCAGCAGCCATCTAGCGGGGGGGACCAGCTCCTACAATGAGCAGTTCTTC | CASSHLAGGTSSYNEQFF
TRBJ2-7 | NA | TRBV5-1 | NA | TGCGCCAGCGCCCAGGGCTCGCCACTATCCTACGAGCAGTACTTC | CASAQGSPLSYEQYF
TRBJ1-1 | medium-sized | TRBV5-5 | NA | TGTGCCAGCAGCTTGGATGTAGGGAACACTGAAGCTTTCTTT | CASSLDVGNTEAFF
TRBJ2-5 | medium-sized | TRBV18 | NA | TGTGCCAGCTCCTCCACCGTTGGGCAAGAGACCCAGTACTTC | CASSSTVGQETQYF
TRBJ2-4 | NA | TRBV19 | NA | TGTGCCAGTAGTACGGGTTGGGGGGCTAGGGACATTCAGTACTTC | CASSTGWGARDIQYF
TRBJ2-1 | medium-sized | TRBV5-1 | NA | TGCGCCAGCAGCCCGACCCCCTCCTCCTACAATGAGCAGTTCTTC | CASSPTPSSYNEQFF
TRBJ1-5 | once | TRBV19 | NA | TGTGCCAGTAGTATTCTCCAGAGACATCAGCCCCAGCATTTT | CASSILQRHQPQHF
TRBJ1-3 | once | TRBV2 | NA | TGTGCCAGCAGGGGAGGGGGAAACACCATATATTTT | CASRGGGNTIYF
TRBJ2-7 | many | TRBV3-1 | NA | TGTGCCAGCAGCCGACGAGAGGGGCGCGGCGAGCAGTACTTC | CASSRREGRGEQYF
TRBJ2-2 | NA | TRBV5-8 | TRBD1 | TGTGCCAGCAGTTCTACGACAGGGCTCGGGGAGCTGTTTTTT | CASSSTTGLGELFF
TRBJ2-3 | NA | TRBV7-6 | TRBD2 | TGTGCCAGCAGCTTACCGGCTAGCGGGGCCGTCACAGATACGCAGTATTTT | CASSLPASGAVTDTQYF
TRBJ1-2 | NA | TRBV6-1 | NA | TGTGCCAGCAGTGCCCGAGGTAGCCTAAGTGGATATGGCTACACCTTC | CASSARGSLSGYGYTF
TRBJ1-5 | NA | TRBV4-3 | NA | TGCGCCAGCAGTCAGACAACCTATCAGCCCCAGCATTTT | CASSQTTYQPQHF
TRBJ1-3 | NA | TRBV12-3/TRBV12-4 | NA | TGTGCCAGCAGACCCGACGACGCTGGAAACACCATATATTTT | CASRPDDAGNTIYF
TRBJ2-7 | NA | TRBV20-1 | NA | TGCAGTGCTAGACAGGGGCTCTACGAGCAGTACTTC | CSARQGLYEQYF